The T cell receptor (beta chain) under discussion was sequenced for a study of blood T cell repertoires in COVID-19. CDR1 SGHRS and CDR2 YFSETQ come from the germline V gene. Between the trimmed V and J ends, which lost 0 bases and 5 bases, there was a span of 11 bases. The CDR3 has 14 residues. Only in-frame clones appear in the TCRdb table, and some are missing; sequencing was by immunoSEQ multiplex PCR. Of about 120,000 clones in the sample, 90% were seen once. The chain employs TRBV5-1 and TRBJ1-1, with D maybe TRBD1 (5 bases). Sequences were obtained from peripheral blood. This receptor was taken from a woman in her fifties or sixties with COVID-19, enrolled during active disease. For the CDR3, the DNA is TGCGCCAGCAGCTTGGAAGTCGGGGGGACTGAAGCTTTCTTT. Amino acid sequence: CASSLEVGGTEAFF.